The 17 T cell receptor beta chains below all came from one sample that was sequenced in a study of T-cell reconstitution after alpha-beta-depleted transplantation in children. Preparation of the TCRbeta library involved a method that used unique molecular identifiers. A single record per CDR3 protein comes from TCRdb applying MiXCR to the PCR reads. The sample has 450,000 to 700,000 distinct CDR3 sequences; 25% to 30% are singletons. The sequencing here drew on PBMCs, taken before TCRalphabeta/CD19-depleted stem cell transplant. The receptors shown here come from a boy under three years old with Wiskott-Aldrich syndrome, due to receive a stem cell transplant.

CDR3 residues: CASMRNSGANVLTF. DNA for the CDR3: TGTGCCAGCATGAGAAACTCTGGGGCCAACGTCCTGACTTTC. This chain links TRBV12-3 or TRBV12-4 with TRBJ2-6, with D uncertain. This CDR3 has 14 residues. The V end lost 7 bases, the J end lost 0 bases, and 7 bases lay between the germline ends.

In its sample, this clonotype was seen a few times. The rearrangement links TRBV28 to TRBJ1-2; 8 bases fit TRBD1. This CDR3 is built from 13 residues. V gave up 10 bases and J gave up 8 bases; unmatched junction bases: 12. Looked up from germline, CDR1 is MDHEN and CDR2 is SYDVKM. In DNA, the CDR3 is TGTGCCACCAGCCCGGGACAGGCTTCAGGCTACACCTTC. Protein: CATSPGQASGYTF.

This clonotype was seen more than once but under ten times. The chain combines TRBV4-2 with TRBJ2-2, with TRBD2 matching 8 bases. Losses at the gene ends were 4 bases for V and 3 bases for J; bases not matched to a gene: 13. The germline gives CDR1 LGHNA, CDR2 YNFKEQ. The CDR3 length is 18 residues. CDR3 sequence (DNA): TGTGCCAGCAGCCCGGGACTAGTCCTTTCGTTCTACACCGGGGAGCTGTTTTTT. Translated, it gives CASSPGLVLSFYTGELFF.

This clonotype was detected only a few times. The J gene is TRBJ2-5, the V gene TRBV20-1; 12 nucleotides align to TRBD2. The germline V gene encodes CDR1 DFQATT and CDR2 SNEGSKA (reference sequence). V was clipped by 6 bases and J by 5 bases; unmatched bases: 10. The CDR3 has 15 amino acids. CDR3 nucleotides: TGCAGTGCAACGAAGACTAGCGGGAGTGTTGAGACCCAGTACTTC. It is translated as CSATKTSGSVETQYF.

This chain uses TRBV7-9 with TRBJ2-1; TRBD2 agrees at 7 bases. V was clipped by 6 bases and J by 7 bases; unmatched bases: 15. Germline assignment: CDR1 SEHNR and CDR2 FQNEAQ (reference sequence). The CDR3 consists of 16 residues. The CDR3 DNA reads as TGTGCCAGCAGTTCGTGGGGCGGGAGATCTCAGAATGAGCAGTTCTTC. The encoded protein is CASSSWGGRSQNEQFF. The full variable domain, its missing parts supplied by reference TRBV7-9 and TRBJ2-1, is DTGVSQNPRHKITKRGQNVTFRCDPISEHNRLYWYRQTLGQGPEFLTYFQNEAQLEKSRLLSDRFSAERPKGSFSTLEIQRTEQGDSAMYLCASSSWGGRSQNEQFFGPGTRLTVL.

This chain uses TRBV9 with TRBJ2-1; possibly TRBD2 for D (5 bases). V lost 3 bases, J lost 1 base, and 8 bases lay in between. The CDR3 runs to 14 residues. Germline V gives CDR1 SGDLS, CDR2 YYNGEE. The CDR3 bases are TGTGCCAGCAGCGAGGGAGAATCCTACAATGAGCAGTTCTTC. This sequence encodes CASSEGESYNEQFF.

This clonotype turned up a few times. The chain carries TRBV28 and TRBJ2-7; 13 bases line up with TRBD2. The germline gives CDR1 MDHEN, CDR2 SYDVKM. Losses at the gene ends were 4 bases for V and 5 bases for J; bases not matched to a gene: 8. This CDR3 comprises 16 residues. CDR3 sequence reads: CASSSPTSGRSNEQYF. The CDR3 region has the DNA TGTGCCAGCAGTTCCCCGACTAGCGGGAGGTCTAACGAGCAGTACTTC.

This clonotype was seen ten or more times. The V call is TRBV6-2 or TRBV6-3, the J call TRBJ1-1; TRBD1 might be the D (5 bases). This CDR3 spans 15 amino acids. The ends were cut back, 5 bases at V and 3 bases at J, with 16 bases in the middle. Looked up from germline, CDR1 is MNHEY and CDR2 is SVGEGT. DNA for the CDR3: TGTGCCAGCAGTAAACCTTGGGACTTGTACACTGAAGCTTTCTTT. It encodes CASSKPWDLYTEAFF.

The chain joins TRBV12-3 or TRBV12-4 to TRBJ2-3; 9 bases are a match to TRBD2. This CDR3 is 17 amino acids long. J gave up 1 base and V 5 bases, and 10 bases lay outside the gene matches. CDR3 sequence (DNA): TGTGCCAGCAGTCGTAGCGGGAGAGCTCGGGGCACAGATACGCAGTATTTT. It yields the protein CASSRSGRARGTDTQYF.

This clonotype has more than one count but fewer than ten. The DNA for the CDR3 is TGCGCCAGCAGCATCCGACAGGGGAGTAGCACAGATACGCAGTATTTT. Translating gives CASSIRQGSSTDTQYF. V gene TRBV5-1 combines with J gene TRBJ2-3, with 8 bases lining up with TRBD1. Germline CDR1 SGHRS, CDR2 YFSETQ. The CDR3 loop spans 16 amino acids. After removal of 4 bases from V and 0 bases from J, the junction contained 7 bases not matched to a gene.

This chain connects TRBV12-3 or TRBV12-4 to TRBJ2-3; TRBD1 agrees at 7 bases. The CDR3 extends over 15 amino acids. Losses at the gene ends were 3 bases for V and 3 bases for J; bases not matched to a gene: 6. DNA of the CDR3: TGTGCCAGCAGTTTGGGGGACAGTCAAACAGATACGCAGTATTTT. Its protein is CASSLGDSQTDTQYF.

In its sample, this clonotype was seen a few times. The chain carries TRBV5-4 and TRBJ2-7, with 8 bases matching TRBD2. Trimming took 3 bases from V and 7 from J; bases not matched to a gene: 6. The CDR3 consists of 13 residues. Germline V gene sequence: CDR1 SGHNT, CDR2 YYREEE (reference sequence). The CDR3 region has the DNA TGTGCCAGCAGCTATCGGGCTAGCGGGGAGCAGTACTTC. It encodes CASSYRASGEQYF.

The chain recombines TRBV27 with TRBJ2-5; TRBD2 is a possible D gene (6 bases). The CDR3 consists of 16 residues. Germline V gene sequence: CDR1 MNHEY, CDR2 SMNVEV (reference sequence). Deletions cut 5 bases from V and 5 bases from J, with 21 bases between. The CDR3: CASSIRGSLGGETQYF. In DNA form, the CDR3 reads TGTGCCAGCAGTATACGAGGTTCTTTGGGAGGTGAGACCCAGTACTTC.

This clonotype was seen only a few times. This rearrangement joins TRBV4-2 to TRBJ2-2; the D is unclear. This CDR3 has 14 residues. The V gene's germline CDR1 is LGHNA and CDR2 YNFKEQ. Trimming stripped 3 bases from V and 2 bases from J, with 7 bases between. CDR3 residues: CASSQASNTGELFF. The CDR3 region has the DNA TGTGCCAGCAGCCAGGCCAGTAACACCGGGGAGCTGTTTTTT.

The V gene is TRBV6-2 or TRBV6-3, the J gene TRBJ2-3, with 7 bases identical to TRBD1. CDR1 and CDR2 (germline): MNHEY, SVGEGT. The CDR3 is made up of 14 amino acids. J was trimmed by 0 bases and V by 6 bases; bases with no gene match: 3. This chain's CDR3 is CASRHRGSTDTQYF. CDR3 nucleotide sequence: TGTGCCAGCAGACACAGGGGTAGCACAGATACGCAGTATTTT.

CDR3 sequence reads: CASSTLPINTEAFF. The CDR3 bases are TGTGCCAGCTCAACACTCCCGATAAACACTGAAGCTTTCTTT. V gene TRBV18 combines with J gene TRBJ1-1; no clear D. The V and J ends lost 5 bases and 2 bases respectively, with 12 bases between them. The CDR3 totals 14 residues. Germline CDR1 is KGHSH and CDR2 is LQKENI.

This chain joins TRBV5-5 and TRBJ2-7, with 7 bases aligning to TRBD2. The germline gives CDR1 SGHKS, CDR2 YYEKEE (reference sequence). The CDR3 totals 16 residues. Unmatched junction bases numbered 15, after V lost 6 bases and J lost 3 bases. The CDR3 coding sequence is TGTGCCAGCACCCCGGGTCCGGCGGGAGTAATCTACGAGCAGTACTTC. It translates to CASTPGPAGVIYEQYF.